The 6 T cell receptor beta chains presented below share a single source sample, sequenced in a study of neurological immune-mediated disorders. Each CDR3 protein gets one entry after TCRdb re-called the 5' RACE reads with MiXCR. The repertoire holds some 48,000 distinct CDR3 sequences, roughly a fifth seen once, with about 4.7% in the top ten. Time point here: technical triplicate 3. The sequenced material came from PBMCs. These receptors were obtained from a man aged 60-69 years with HTLV-1-associated myelopathy (HAM/TSP).

This clonotype was seen many times. This CDR3 reads CASSSPVGGSLPSGYTF. CDR3 DNA: TGTGCCAGCAGCTCGCCCGTAGGCGGCAGCCTGCCCTCTGGCTACACCTTC. The chain employs TRBV7-8 and TRBJ1-2; the D is unclear. The germline V and J ends were trimmed by 4 bases and 7 bases, with 25 bases remaining between them. The CDR3 is made up of 17 amino acids. Germline CDR1 reads SGHVS; CDR2 reads FQNEAQ.

This clonotype was counted ten times or more. V usage is TRBV20-1 and J usage is TRBJ2-3, with 7 bases identical to TRBD2. CDR1 and CDR2 from the germline V gene are DFQATT and SNEGSKA (reference sequence). The CDR3 consists of 13 residues. The V gene end was trimmed by 0 bases and the J gene end by 11 bases; junction bases not matched to a gene: 8. The CDR3 DNA follows: TGCAGTGCTAGAGATCCCTCCGGGAGGCGGCAGTATTTT. Amino acids: CSARDPSGRRQYF.

This clonotype was detected many times. The J gene is TRBJ2-1, the V gene TRBV20-1; 13 bases match TRBD2. The CDR3 is 16 amino acids. Germline loops: CDR1 DFQATT, CDR2 SNEGSKA (reference sequence). V lost 0 bases, J lost 7 bases, and 6 bases stayed unmatched. The CDR3 nucleotides read TGCAGTGCTAGAGAAGCTGGACTAGCGGGAGTAAATGAGCAGTTCTTC. Translation: CSAREAGLAGVNEQFF.

The CDR3 spells CSASPNGAFF. CDR3 nucleotides: TGCAGTGCTAGTCCCAACGGTGCTTTCTTT. The V gene is TRBV20-1, the J gene TRBJ1-1, with D unresolved. V lost 3 bases and J 11 bases, leaving 10 bases between the germline ends. The CDR3 totals 10 residues. The germline V gene encodes CDR1 DFQATT and CDR2 SNEGSKA (reference sequence).

The sample holds many counts of this clonotype. The CDR3 DNA reads as TGCAGCGCCACAGGGACTGGAAACACCATATATTTT. Translation gives CSATGTGNTIYF. This sequence joins TRBV29-1 and TRBJ1-3; possible D gene TRBD1, 6 bases. The CDR3 extends over 12 amino acids. CDR1 and CDR2 (germline): SQVTM, ANQGSEA. The V gene lost 7 bases and the J gene lost 2 bases, with 9 bases spanning the gap.

This clonotype was recorded at least ten times. This rearrangement joins TRBV5-1 to TRBJ2-3, with a possible D match to TRBD1 (5 bases). V lost 4 bases to trimming and J lost 4 bases, with 22 bases between them. The CDR3 is 17 amino acids. CDR1 SGHRS and CDR2 YFSETQ come from the germline V gene. CDR3 amino acids: CASSPGQGRLRADTQYF. For the CDR3, the DNA is TGCGCCAGCAGCCCAGGTCAGGGCAGGCTAAGAGCAGATACGCAGTATTTT. Full variable domain (remainder filled in from reference TRBV5-1 and TRBJ2-3): KAGVTQTPRYLIKTRGQQVTLSCSPISGHRSVSWYQQTPGQGLQFLFEYFSETQRNKGNFPGRFSGRQFSNSRSEMNVSTLELGDSALYLCASSPGQGRLRADTQYFGPGTRLTVL.